A single sample is the source of the 30 T cell receptor beta chains below, sequenced in a study of control samples from healthy donors and cancer patients. The data were produced by immunoSEQ multiplex PCR, yet TCRdb's version contains in-frame clones alone and is incomplete. This table holds some 100,000 clones, 90% found once. Material: blood. These TCRs come from a human donor in good health. The donor label of this sample is uncertain.

The rearrangement joins TRBV7-3 to TRBJ2-1, with 12 bases identical to TRBD2. V shed 2 bases and J 7 bases; nucleotides not matched to a gene: 9. This CDR3 contains 17 residues. Germline CDR1 and CDR2: SGHTA and FQGTGA. The CDR3 loop is CASSLLPSGGARNEQFF. Here the CDR3 DNA reads TGTGCCAGCAGCTTATTGCCTAGCGGGGGGGCCCGAAATGAGCAGTTCTTC.

This sequence joins TRBV13 and TRBJ1-3, with D maybe TRBD1 (5 bases). There are 16 residues in the CDR3. Trimming took 5 bases from V and 0 from J, leaving 14 bases between them. The germline gives CDR1 PRHDT, CDR2 FYEKMQ (reference sequence). Here the CDR3 reads CASSPRQTSSGNTIYF. CDR3 coding DNA: TGTGCCAGCAGCCCCCGACAGACCTCCTCTGGAAACACCATATATTTT.

J is TRBJ1-4 and V is TRBV4-2, with a weak D call TRBD1 (6 bases). Germline CDR1 is LGHNA and CDR2 is YNFKEQ. Deletions cut 5 bases from V and 5 bases from J, with 12 bases between. This CDR3 is built from 14 residues. This CDR3 reads CASSGVDRNEKLFF. The CDR3 DNA reads TGTGCCAGCAGCGGGGTGGACAGAAATGAAAAACTGTTTTTT.

The chain couples TRBV5-4 to TRBJ2-2; possibly TRBD2 for D (6 bases). Trimming removed 0 bases at V and 7 bases at J, with 7 bases between. The CDR3 length is 13 residues. Germline CDR1 is SGHNT and CDR2 is YYREEE (reference sequence). CDR3 loop: CASSLAGVGELFF. In nucleotides, the CDR3 is TGTGCCAGCAGCTTGGCGGGAGTCGGGGAGCTGTTTTTT.

This sequence joins TRBV10-3 and TRBJ1-1, with D uncertain. CDR3 length: 12 residues. CDR1 ENHRY and CDR2 SYGVKD come from the germline V gene. V lost 4 bases to trimming and J lost 0 bases, with 3 bases between them. CDR3 sequence reads: CAISVMNTEAFF. The CDR3 DNA follows: TGTGCCATCAGTGTAATGAACACTGAAGCTTTCTTT.

This clone appeared once. The V call is TRBV7-8, the J call TRBJ2-5, with D hard to call. CDR1 is SGHVS and CDR2 is FQNEAQ in the germline V gene. With 2 bases removed from V and 5 bases from J, the gap between germline ends came to 12 bases. This CDR3 is built from 14 residues. The CDR3 sequence is CASSLLGMGETQYF. Here the CDR3 DNA reads TGTGCCAGCAGCTTATTGGGGATGGGGGAGACCCAGTACTTC.

J is TRBJ1-2 and V is TRBV6-5, with a possible D match to TRBD1 (6 bases). V lost 7 bases and J 8 bases, leaving 20 bases between the germline ends. Germline-derived CDR1 and CDR2 are MNHEY and SVGAGI. CDR3 length: 14 amino acids. The CDR3 here is CASTFWGASEGYTF. CDR3 coding DNA: TGTGCCAGCACTTTCTGGGGGGCCTCGGAGGGCTACACCTTC.

The chain links TRBV9 to TRBJ1-2; D gene ambiguous. The CDR3 extends over 15 amino acids. Trimming cost V 4 bases and J 1 base, with 14 bases left between them. Germline values: CDR1 SGDLS, CDR2 YYNGEE. Written as DNA, the CDR3 is TGTGCCAGCAGCCCCACCCAGGAAATTAACTATGGCTACACCTTC. Its protein is CASSPTQEINYGYTF.

The rearrangement links TRBV29-1 to TRBJ2-7; D is perhaps TRBD1 (6 bases). This CDR3 region has 13 residues. Trimming left V 4 bases short and J 0 bases short, with 10 bases between. Germline CDR1 SQVTM, CDR2 ANQGSEA. The chain's CDR3 is CSVVDRSSYEQYF. The CDR3 DNA reads as TGCAGCGTTGTTGACAGGAGCTCCTACGAGCAGTACTTC.

The J gene is TRBJ1-2, the V gene TRBV4-3, with 7 nucleotides matching TRBD1. Germline V gene sequence: CDR1 LGHNA, CDR2 YSLEER. After removal of 0 bases from V and 6 bases from J, the junction contained 4 bases not matched to a gene. The length of the CDR3 is 14 residues. The CDR3 region is CASSQDQGGNGYTF. CDR3 DNA: TGCGCCAGCAGCCAAGACCAGGGGGGCAATGGCTACACCTTC.

The chain couples TRBV25-1 to TRBJ2-2; no reliable D call. Germline CDR1 is MGHDK and CDR2 is SYGVNS. V was clipped by 2 bases and J by 10 bases, with 5 bases between them. The CDR3 length is 11 residues. CDR3 amino acids: CASSEGQELFF. As DNA, the CDR3 is TGTGCCAGCAGTGAAGGGCAGGAGCTGTTTTTT. Full variable domain (outside the CDR3, taken from reference TRBV25-1 and TRBJ2-2): EADIYQTPRYLVIGTGKKITLECSQTMGHDKMYWYQQDPGMELHLIHYSYGVNSTEKGDLSSESTVSRIRTEHFPLTLESARPSHTSQYLCASSEGQELFFGEGSRLTVL.

This clone appeared many times. V and J are TRBV7-3 and TRBJ2-5, with 7 bases identical to TRBD2. The germline V gene encodes CDR1 SGHTA and CDR2 FQGTGA. The CDR3 is made up of 17 amino acids. The J segment lost 4 bases and the V segment lost 5 bases, leaving 16 bases of the junction unmatched. CDR3 residues: CASSANGLVQESETQYF. CDR3 nucleotide sequence: TGTGCCAGCAGCGCTAACGGACTAGTTCAGGAGTCAGAGACCCAGTACTTC. Full variable domain (remainder filled in from reference TRBV7-3 and TRBJ2-5): GAGVSQTPSNKVTEKGKYVELRCDPISGHTALYWYRQSLGQGPEFLIYFQGTGAADDSGLPNDRFFAVRPEGSVSTLKIQRTERGDSAVYLCASSANGLVQESETQYFGPGTRLLVL.

This clone was recorded only once. The chain uses TRBV3-1 (or the pseudogene TRBV3-2) and TRBJ1-1; D ambiguous. This CDR3 region has 11 residues. Germline CDR1 LGHDT, CDR2 YNNKEL (reference sequence). The V end was cut by 7 bases, the J end by 1 base, with 4 bases between. CDR3 loop: CASKRNTEAFF. The CDR3 DNA sequence: TGTGCCAGCAAGAGGAACACTGAAGCTTTCTTT.

This clone was seen a handful of times. The rearrangement joins TRBV9 to TRBJ2-2; TRBD2 aligns across 11 bases. The V and J ends lost 0 bases and 0 bases, in that order; junction bases with no gene match: 4. This CDR3 has 18 residues. CDR1 and CDR2 (germline): SGDLS, YYNGEE. Written as DNA, the CDR3 is TGTGCCAGCAGCGTAGGGGCTAGCGGGGGGCCGAACACCGGGGAGCTGTTTTTT. Translation: CASSVGASGGPNTGELFF.

The rearrangement links TRBV5-4 to TRBJ2-4, with D maybe TRBD1 (6 bases). Germline V lookup: CDR1 SGHNT, CDR2 YYREEE (reference sequence). Trimming stripped 4 bases from V and 0 bases from J, with 11 bases between. This CDR3 comprises 15 residues. The CDR3 protein is CASSEGQLAKNIQYF. CDR3 bases: TGTGCCAGCAGCGAAGGACAGCTAGCCAAAAACATTCAGTACTTC.

This rearrangement joins TRBV24-1 to TRBJ2-3; 7 bases fit TRBD2. The V gene end was trimmed by 9 bases and the J gene end by 4 bases; junction bases not matched to a gene: 9. Germline values: CDR1 KGHDR, CDR2 SFDVKD. This CDR3 comprises 14 residues. The CDR3 spells CATGDPAGADTQYF. The CDR3 DNA reads as TGTGCCACCGGCGACCCGGCGGGGGCAGATACGCAGTATTTT.

The gene calls are TRBV27 and TRBJ2-1; D is uncertain. Per the germline V gene, CDR1 is MNHEY and CDR2 is SMNVEV (reference sequence). There are 13 residues in the CDR3. The V and J ends lost 5 bases and 4 bases respectively, with 9 bases between them. Here the CDR3 DNA reads TGTGCCAGCAGTCTATACAAGTACAATGAGCAGTTCTTC. Its translation is CASSLYKYNEQFF.

The chain uses TRBV30 and TRBJ2-7, with TRBD2 as a possible D gene (6 bases). The CDR3 is 13 amino acids. CDR1 and CDR2 from the germline V gene are GTSNPN and SVGIG (reference sequence). The V and J ends lost 0 bases and 7 bases respectively, with 13 bases between them. The CDR3 loop is CAWSVGGLGEQYV. The DNA for the CDR3 is TGTGCCTGGAGTGTAGGAGGGCTTGGGGAGCAGTACGTC.

Worth noting for this clone: This sample includes further DNA sequences coding for the same CDR3. The gene calls are TRBV6-5 and TRBJ2-2; perhaps TRBD1 as D (6 bases). The CDR3 spans 14 residues. CDR1 MNHEY and CDR2 SVGAGI come from the germline V gene. V was clipped by 7 bases and J by 6 bases, with 15 bases between them. CDR3 loop: CASNKGVRAGELFF. The DNA for the CDR3 is TGTGCCAGCAATAAGGGGGTTCGGGCCGGGGAGCTGTTTTTT.

The genes are TRBV5-6 and TRBJ2-3, with D tentatively TRBD1 (5 bases). V was clipped by 2 bases and J by 4 bases, with 11 bases between them. The V gene's germline CDR1 is SGHDT and CDR2 YYEEEE. The CDR3 contains 14 residues. The CDR3 protein is CASSFRVFADTQYF. The CDR3 DNA reads as TGTGCCAGCAGCTTCAGGGTTTTCGCAGATACGCAGTATTTT.

The chain uses TRBV3-1 (or the pseudogene TRBV3-2) and TRBJ2-3, with 9 bases that match TRBD1. CDR1 is LGHDT and CDR2 is YNNKEL in the germline V gene (reference sequence). The CDR3 has 16 amino acids. Trimming took 5 bases from V and 2 from J; bases not matched to a gene: 8. The CDR3 region is CASSYGQGRSTDTQYF. In DNA, the CDR3 is TGTGCCAGCAGCTACGGACAGGGGCGATCCACAGATACGCAGTATTTT.

The CDR3: CASSPRVRTEAFF. CDR3 DNA: TGTGCCAGCAGTCCGAGGGTTCGGACTGAAGCTTTCTTT. The chain combines TRBV14 with TRBJ1-1, with D uncertain. The CDR3 is 13 amino acids. The V gene lost 6 bases and the J gene lost 5 bases, with 13 bases spanning the gap. Germline-derived CDR1 and CDR2 are SGHDN and FVKESK.

This clone was detected a few times. Other DNA sequences in the same sample also yield this CDR3. The genes are TRBV15 and TRBJ1-5, with no clear D. Germline values: CDR1 LNHNV, CDR2 YYDKDF (reference sequence). The V and J ends lost 0 bases and 3 bases respectively, with 9 bases between them. The CDR3 extends over 15 amino acids. CDR3 residues: CATSRDKGYNQPQHF. The CDR3, as DNA: TGTGCCACCAGCAGAGATAAAGGATACAATCAGCCCCAGCATTTT.

This clone showed up just once. The rearrangement links TRBV24-1 to TRBJ1-2; a weak D match, TRBD1 (5 bases). Trimming removed 1 base at V and 4 bases at J, with 9 bases between. CDR3 size: 14 residues. Germline assignment: CDR1 KGHDR and CDR2 SFDVKD. CDR3 region: CATSDFGGTYGYTF. CDR3 DNA sequence: TGTGCCACCAGTGATTTCGGGGGAACCTATGGCTACACCTTC.

The V gene is TRBV10-3, the J gene TRBJ1-5; 7 bases agree with TRBD1. CDR1 and CDR2 from the germline V gene are ENHRY and SYGVKD. With V trimmed by 5 bases and J by 6 bases, 7 bases remained unmatched. CDR3 length: 14 amino acids. The CDR3 loop is CAISRTGEGQPQHF. CDR3 nucleotides: TGTGCCATCAGTAGGACAGGAGAGGGTCAGCCCCAGCATTTT.

The chain uses TRBV28 and TRBJ2-1, with D unclear. V lost 6 bases, J lost 5 bases, and 5 bases lay in between. The CDR3 has 11 amino acids. Germline V lookup: CDR1 MDHEN, CDR2 SYDVKM. DNA for the CDR3: TGTGCCAGCAGGCAAAACAATGAGCAGTTCTTC. Its translation is CASRQNNEQFF.

The CDR3 sequence is CASSEVRGYNSPLHF. For the CDR3, the DNA is TGTGCCAGCAGTGAAGTTCGCGGATATAATTCACCCCTCCACTTT. This sequence joins TRBV2 and TRBJ1-6; D gene unclear. Germline CDR1 and CDR2: SNHLY and FYNNEI. The CDR3 sequence is 15 residues long. V was shortened by 1 base and J by 4 bases, with 8 bases between the two germline ends.

The V gene is TRBV6-4, the J gene TRBJ2-3; possible D gene TRBD2, 7 bases. V gave up 0 bases and J gave up 2 bases, with 18 bases separating them. Germline CDR1 is MRHNA and CDR2 is SNTAGT. CDR3 length equals 18 residues. The CDR3 sequence: CASSDSGERGGDTDTQYF. CDR3 in DNA: TGTGCCAGCAGTGACTCCGGGGAGCGAGGGGGGGACACAGATACGCAGTATTTT.

V is TRBV5-4 and J is TRBJ2-2, with TRBD1 matching over 7 bases. There are 15 residues in the CDR3. The V and J ends lost 3 bases and 8 bases, in that order; junction bases with no gene match: 10. Germline V gene data show CDR1 as SGHNT and CDR2 as YYREEE (reference sequence). CDR3 in amino acids: CASSSLQGIKGELFF. As DNA, the CDR3 is TGTGCCAGCAGCTCACTACAGGGGATCAAGGGGGAGCTGTTTTTT.

This rearrangement joins TRBV24-1 to TRBJ2-5, with TRBD2 matching over 7 bases. The CDR3 length is 12 residues. V trimming: 9 bases; J trimming: 7 bases; junction bases outside the gene matches: 7. The V gene's germline CDR1 is KGHDR and CDR2 SFDVKD. CDR3 amino acids: CATGAPGGTQYF. The CDR3 nucleotides read TGTGCCACCGGGGCTCCGGGGGGGACCCAGTACTTC.